Given below is one TCR beta chain in context. These data come from a study of OX40 agonist ivuxolimab in advanced cancers. Germline V CDR1 and CDR2: MRHNA, SNTAGT. The CDR3 is 13 amino acids. The germline V and J ends were trimmed by 6 bases and 5 bases, with 12 bases remaining between them. Some clones are missing from TCRdb's copy, which holds only in-frame ones; the method was immunoSEQ multiplex PCR. The table includes some 83,000 clones, roughly 86% detected once. This sequence originates from an adult with an advanced solid tumor such as melanoma, head and neck, liver or kidney cancer. The gene calls are TRBV6-4 and TRBJ2-3, with a weak D call TRBD1 (6 bases). Material: CD4+ or CD8+ T cells sorted from blood, obtained in a trial of the OX40 agonist ivuxolimab. The CDR3 loop is CASSPLRGDTQYF. CDR3 coding DNA: TGTGCCAGCAGCCCACTCAGGGGAGATACGCAGTATTTT.